The 32 T cell receptor beta chains presented below share a single source sample, sequenced in a study of spatial heterogeneity in lung cancer. Study observations and caveats: Tumor mutation counts were tracked by expanded intratumoral alpha and beta TCR counts.

TCRdb used MiXCR to reprocess the 5' RACE reads, holding one entry per CDR3 protein. Of 9,500 to 13,000 distinct CDR3 sequences detected, around 10% appear once; the ten largest clones hold over 9.5%. For these receptors, no antigen is known. Time point noted: sample taken at primary tumor resection. The material was lung tumor tissue, obtained at surgery. The receptors were sampled from a male donor with early-stage non-small cell lung cancer.

This clonotype is medium-sized in the sample. The rearrangement joins TRBV7-3 to TRBJ2-1, with 8 bases identical to TRBD2. Looked up from germline, CDR1 is SGHTA and CDR2 is FQGTGA. After removal of 3 bases from V and 6 bases from J, the junction contained 10 bases not matched to a gene. This CDR3 contains 16 residues. The CDR3 spells CASSFNEAGVGNEQFF. CDR3 in DNA: TGTGCCAGCAGCTTTAACGAAGCGGGAGTCGGCAATGAGCAGTTCTTC.

This clonotype was observed a few times. V gene TRBV5-4 combines with J gene TRBJ1-6, with a tentative D call TRBD1 (6 bases). Trimming removed 4 bases from V and 5 bases from J, with 13 bases in between. The CDR3 extends over 15 amino acids. Germline V gene lookup returns CDR1 SGHNT and CDR2 YYREEE (reference sequence). The DNA of the CDR3 is TGTGCCAGCAGCCCAACGGGACAAAATAATTCACCCCTCCACTTT. Encoded protein: CASSPTGQNNSPLHF.

In its sample, this clonotype ranks as medium-sized. This chain links TRBV5-1 with TRBJ1-1; 8 bases line up with TRBD1. This CDR3 has 14 amino acids. CDR1 is SGHRS, CDR2 YFSETQ, per germline. V shed 5 bases, J shed 5 bases, and the junction held 8 bases outside the gene matches. The CDR3 sequence is CASSRTGIGTEAFF. As DNA, the CDR3 is TGCGCCAGCAGTAGGACAGGGATCGGAACTGAAGCTTTCTTT.

This clonotype was picked up many times. The rearrangement links TRBV18 to TRBJ2-1; 7 nucleotides align to TRBD2. V dropped 3 bases and J dropped 7; count of bases not matched to a gene: 9. Germline V lookup: CDR1 KGHSH, CDR2 LQKENI. There are 15 residues in the CDR3. CDR3 sequence (DNA): TGTGCCAGCTCACCTAGGGGAGGGACGGGAAATGAGCAGTTCTTC. Translated: CASSPRGGTGNEQFF.

This chain joins TRBV5-1 and TRBJ2-1, with D maybe TRBD1 (6 bases). The CDR3 runs to 16 residues. Trimming left V 1 base short and J 0 bases short, with 11 bases between. Germline loops: CDR1 SGHRS, CDR2 YFSETQ. The CDR3 here is CASSLSGQSSYNEQFF. The CDR3 DNA reads TGCGCCAGCAGCTTGAGCGGACAGAGCTCCTACAATGAGCAGTTCTTC.

CDR3 DNA sequence: TGCGCCAGCAGCTTGCGACAGGGCGGCACTGAAGCTTTCTTT. Translated: CASSLRQGGTEAFF. The chain couples TRBV5-1 to TRBJ1-1; 7 bases are a match to TRBD1. In germline, CDR1 is SGHRS, CDR2 YFSETQ. This CDR3 contains 14 residues. V lost 1 base, J lost 4 bases, and 4 bases stayed unmatched.

There are many counts of this clonotype. The CDR3 sequence is CASSESPGGWPDTQYF. The CDR3 region has the DNA TGTGCCAGCAGTGAATCTCCAGGGGGTTGGCCAGATACGCAGTATTTT. V usage is TRBV6-1 and J usage is TRBJ2-3; TRBD1 agrees at 7 bases. This CDR3 contains 16 residues. Germline V gene data show CDR1 as MNHNS and CDR2 as SASEGT. Trimming at V came to 2 bases and at J to 4 bases, leaving 9 bases not matched to a gene.

Ten or more counts support this clonotype. V and J are TRBV12-3 or TRBV12-4 and TRBJ1-5, with D unclear. The V end lost 6 bases, the J end lost 3 bases, and 12 bases lay between the germline ends. The CDR3 spans 14 residues. The CDR3 here is CASSPEQLNQPQHF. The DNA of the CDR3 is TGTGCCAGCAGCCCAGAGCAACTCAATCAGCCCCAGCATTTT.

This clonotype was detected a few times. The V and J genes are TRBV3-1 and TRBJ1-5; TRBD1 is a possible D gene (6 bases). The V and J ends lost 1 base and 7 bases respectively, with 14 bases between them. This CDR3 has 15 amino acids. The germline gives CDR1 LGHDT, CDR2 YNNKEL (reference sequence). Here the CDR3 DNA reads TGTGCCAGCAGCCAAGTTTTGGGGGCAGGACAGCCCCAGCATTTT. It translates to CASSQVLGAGQPQHF.

This clonotype was counted at least ten times. J is TRBJ2-5 and V is TRBV10-3; D gene unclear. V gave up 7 bases and J gave up 1 base, with 10 bases separating them. The length of the CDR3 is 13 residues. Germline values: CDR1 ENHRY, CDR2 SYGVKD. CDR3 nucleotides: TGTGCCATCAACGAGCAACCCCAAGAGACCCAGTACTTC. This encodes CAINEQPQETQYF.

The genes are TRBV29-1 and TRBJ2-3; D is perhaps TRBD1 (6 bases). The CDR3 covers 14 residues. Trimming stripped 5 bases from V and 0 bases from J, with 12 bases between. From germline, CDR1 is SQVTM and CDR2 ANQGSEA. The CDR3 DNA is TGCAGCGTTTTAAGGCAGGGGAGCACAGATACGCAGTATTTT. It is translated as CSVLRQGSTDTQYF.

This clonotype is classed as medium-sized. V usage is TRBV5-6 and J usage is TRBJ1-2; the match to TRBD1 covers 7 bases. J was trimmed by 3 bases and V by 5 bases; bases with no gene match: 7. The CDR3 extends over 14 amino acids. CDR1 and CDR2 (germline): SGHDT, YYEEEE. CDR3 region: CASRWKGADYGYTF. The CDR3 DNA sequence: TGTGCCAGCAGGTGGAAGGGGGCGGACTATGGCTACACCTTC. The whole variable domain, filled in from reference TRBV5-6 and TRBJ1-2, reads DAGVTQSPTHLIKTRGQQVTLRCSPKSGHDTVSWYQQALGQGPQFIFQYYEEEERQRGNFPDRFSGHQFPNYSSELNVNALLLGDSALYLCASRWKGADYGYTFGSGTRLTVV.

V is TRBV12-3 or TRBV12-4 and J is TRBJ1-1, with 8 bases identical to TRBD1. This CDR3 spans 12 amino acids. V lost 5 bases and J lost 10; bases outside the gene matches: 6. The CDR3 here is CASSPSDRGAFF. The CDR3 bases are TGTGCCAGCAGTCCCTCTGACAGGGGAGCTTTCTTT.

This clonotype has ten or more counts. The chain joins TRBV7-2 to TRBJ2-3; D remains ambiguous. Germline-derived CDR1 and CDR2 are SGHTA and FQGNSA. Trimming left V 1 base short and J 4 bases short, with 9 bases between. This CDR3 spans 14 amino acids. The CDR3 DNA is TGTGCCAGCAGCTTAGATAGGGTGCCAGATACGCAGTATTTT. This gives the protein CASSLDRVPDTQYF.

The chain uses TRBV5-1 and TRBJ2-2; TRBD1 is a possible D gene (6 bases). The CDR3 length is 15 residues. In germline, CDR1 is SGHRS, CDR2 YFSETQ. The ends were cut back, 2 bases at V and 4 bases at J, with 12 bases in the middle. The CDR3 nucleotides are TGCGCCAGCAGCTTACAGGGAAAGAGCACCGGGGAGCTGTTTTTT. This sequence encodes CASSLQGKSTGELFF.

Many counts were recorded for this clonotype. The J gene is TRBJ1-6, the V gene TRBV5-1; D may be TRBD1 (6 bases). The CDR3 has 14 amino acids. V lost 4 bases and J lost 8, with 13 bases in between. Germline V gene sequence: CDR1 SGHRS, CDR2 YFSETQ. CDR3 sequence (DNA): TGCGCCAGCAGCCCGGGACAAGTCGATTCACCCCTCCACTTT. This codes for CASSPGQVDSPLHF.

This clonotype ranks as medium-sized (0.01 to 0.1%). The genes are TRBV18 and TRBJ2-1; the match to TRBD2 covers 11 bases. The CDR3 spans 17 residues. V lost 4 bases and J lost 7; bases outside the gene matches: 12. Per germline, CDR1 KGHSH and CDR2 LQKENI. CDR3 nucleotide sequence: TGTGCCAGCTCACTTTTAGCGGGAGGGCCTTCGCGAAATGAGCAGTTCTTC. It encodes CASSLLAGGPSRNEQFF.

Relative to its sample, this clonotype is medium-sized. For the CDR3, the DNA is TGTGCCAGCAGCAACTGGGACTTCACAGATACGCAGTATTTT. It codes for CASSNWDFTDTQYF. The V and J genes are TRBV9 and TRBJ2-3, with D perhaps TRBD2 (6 bases). Trimming shortened V by 4 bases and J by 2 bases, and 11 bases separated the two germline ends. The germline V gene has CDR1 SGDLS and CDR2 YYNGEE. CDR3 length: 14 residues.

This clonotype occurred many times. This chain connects TRBV7-8 to TRBJ2-1; the match to TRBD2 covers 9 bases. Germline V gives CDR1 SGHVS, CDR2 FQNEAQ. The CDR3 loop spans 16 amino acids. The trim removed 6 bases at V and 8 bases at J, leaving 14 bases unmatched. The CDR3, as DNA: TGTGCCAGCAGTTCTGGTTGGGCGGGAGGGGTTTATGAGCAGTTCTTC. As protein: CASSSGWAGGVYEQFF.

This clonotype counts as medium-sized (0.01 to 0.1%). The rearrangement uses TRBV11-1 and TRBJ2-1; unclear D gene. In germline, CDR1 is SGHAT, CDR2 FQDESV (reference sequence). V lost 3 bases and J 13 bases, leaving 13 bases between the germline ends. CDR3 length: 12 amino acids. This chain's CDR3 is CASSLLGNLQFF. In DNA form, the CDR3 reads TGTGCCAGCAGCTTGCTCGGAAACCTACAGTTCTTC.

The genes are TRBV5-1 and TRBJ1-1; 9 bases agree with TRBD1. V shed 7 bases, J shed 5 bases, and the junction held 9 bases outside the gene matches. The CDR3 length is 14 residues. Germline V CDR1 and CDR2: SGHRS, YFSETQ. CDR3 protein: CASSGTGFFTEAFF. For the CDR3, the DNA is TGCGCCAGCTCCGGGACAGGGTTTTTTACTGAAGCTTTCTTT.

This clonotype was seen many times. This rearrangement joins TRBV5-1 to TRBJ2-1; 13 bases fit TRBD2. Germline CDR1 reads SGHRS; CDR2 reads YFSETQ. V lost 0 bases, J lost 8 bases, and 5 bases stayed unmatched. The CDR3 contains 16 residues. The CDR3 bases are TGCGCCAGCAGCTTGGCCCTACTAGCGGGAGGGGATGAGCAGTTCTTC. Residues: CASSLALLAGGDEQFF.

There are many counts of this clonotype. The genes are TRBV27 and TRBJ1-1; D gene unclear. Germline V gene data show CDR1 as MNHEY and CDR2 as SMNVEV (reference sequence). The V end was cut by 5 bases, the J end by 7 bases, with 11 bases between. CDR3 length: 12 residues. The CDR3 spells CASSPTGIEAFF. For the CDR3, the DNA is TGTGCCAGCAGTCCAACGGGTATTGAAGCTTTCTTT.

This clonotype was detected many times. This chain uses TRBV18 with TRBJ2-5; D gene uncertain. Trimming shortened V by 3 bases and J by 0 bases, and 11 bases separated the two germline ends. The CDR3 runs 15 residues. Looked up from germline, CDR1 is KGHSH and CDR2 is LQKENI. For the CDR3, the DNA is TGTGCCAGCTCACCCCGTATGGGGTACCAAGAGACCCAGTACTTC. This translates into CASSPRMGYQETQYF.

V usage is TRBV29-1 and J usage is TRBJ2-6; D gene ambiguous. CDR1 is SQVTM, CDR2 ANQGSEA, per germline. The CDR3 has 13 residues. Trimming took off 6 bases at V and 0 bases at J, with 6 bases between the two ends. The CDR3 DNA is TGCAGCGTCCCCAACTCTGGGGCCAACGTCCTGACTTTC. It translates to CSVPNSGANVLTF. Drawing the rest from reference TRBV29-1 and TRBJ2-6, the complete variable domain is SAVISQKPSRDICQRGTSLTIQCQVDSQVTMMFWYRQQPGQSLTLIATANQGSEATYESGFVIDKFPISRPNLTFSTLTVSNMSPEDSSIYLCSVPNSGANVLTFGAGSRLTVL.

By share, this clonotype ranks as medium-sized. The V call is TRBV4-3, the J call TRBJ2-3, with unresolved D. This CDR3 contains 15 residues. V was cut by 5 bases and J by 0 bases, with 12 bases left in between. Germline-derived CDR1 and CDR2 are LGHNA and YSLEER. CDR3 sequence reads: CASSLMSTSTDTQYF. CDR3 nucleotide sequence: TGCGCCAGCAGCTTGATGAGTACTAGCACAGATACGCAGTATTTT.

This clonotype was observed many times. The DNA of the CDR3 is TGCGCCAGCAGCTTTACTAGTACTGAGCAGTTCTTC. It translates to CASSFTSTEQFF. The genes are TRBV5-1 and TRBJ2-1; D may be TRBD2 (5 bases). Per the germline V gene, CDR1 is SGHRS and CDR2 is YFSETQ. V lost 2 bases and J 9 bases, leaving 9 bases between the germline ends. The CDR3 spans 12 residues.

This clonotype was observed many times. The chain recombines TRBV12-3 or TRBV12-4 with TRBJ1-5; unclear D gene. This CDR3 has 13 residues. V lost 2 bases, J lost 6 bases, and 8 bases lay in between. CDR3: CASSLRVSQPQHF. CDR3 DNA: TGTGCCAGCAGTTTAAGGGTGTCTCAGCCCCAGCATTTT.

In its sample, this clonotype ranks as medium-sized. CDR3 bases: TGTGCCAGCACTAACAGACAGGGGAGCAATCAGCCCCAGCATTTT. It specifies CASTNRQGSNQPQHF. The chain joins TRBV6-6 to TRBJ1-5, with 8 bases fitting TRBD1. The CDR3 runs to 15 residues. Germline CDR1 and CDR2: MNHNY and SVGAGI (reference sequence). V lost 7 bases, J lost 1 base, and 6 bases stayed unmatched.

Relative to its sample, this clonotype is medium-sized. The chain combines TRBV7-8 with TRBJ1-6, with a weak D call TRBD1 (6 bases). CDR1 and CDR2 (germline): SGHVS, FQNEAQ. The CDR3 has 14 amino acids. Between the trimmed V and J ends, which lost 8 bases and 9 bases, there was a span of 17 bases. CDR3 loop: CASGAAGEGSPLHF. The CDR3, as DNA: TGTGCCAGCGGGGCGGCAGGGGAGGGTTCACCCCTCCACTTT.

In its sample, this clonotype was seen many times. The genes are TRBV5-1 and TRBJ2-7; TRBD2 agrees at 10 bases. The length of the CDR3 is 15 residues. V dropped 5 bases and J dropped 3; count of bases not matched to a gene: 8. The germline CDR1 and CDR2 sequences are SGHRS and YFSETQ. The CDR3 loop reads CASRTLTSGRYEQYF. The CDR3 nucleotides read TGCGCCAGCAGGACCCTGACTAGCGGGCGCTACGAGCAGTACTTC.

This clonotype is termed medium-sized. The V gene is TRBV9, the J gene TRBJ2-3, with 10 bases aligning to TRBD2. This CDR3 spans 15 amino acids. Trimming removed 4 bases from V and 2 bases from J; junction bases left unmatched: 4. The germline CDR1 and CDR2 sequences are SGDLS and YYNGEE. In DNA form, the CDR3 reads TGTGCCAGCAGCAACACTAGCGGGATCACAGATACGCAGTATTTT. It translates to CASSNTSGITDTQYF.